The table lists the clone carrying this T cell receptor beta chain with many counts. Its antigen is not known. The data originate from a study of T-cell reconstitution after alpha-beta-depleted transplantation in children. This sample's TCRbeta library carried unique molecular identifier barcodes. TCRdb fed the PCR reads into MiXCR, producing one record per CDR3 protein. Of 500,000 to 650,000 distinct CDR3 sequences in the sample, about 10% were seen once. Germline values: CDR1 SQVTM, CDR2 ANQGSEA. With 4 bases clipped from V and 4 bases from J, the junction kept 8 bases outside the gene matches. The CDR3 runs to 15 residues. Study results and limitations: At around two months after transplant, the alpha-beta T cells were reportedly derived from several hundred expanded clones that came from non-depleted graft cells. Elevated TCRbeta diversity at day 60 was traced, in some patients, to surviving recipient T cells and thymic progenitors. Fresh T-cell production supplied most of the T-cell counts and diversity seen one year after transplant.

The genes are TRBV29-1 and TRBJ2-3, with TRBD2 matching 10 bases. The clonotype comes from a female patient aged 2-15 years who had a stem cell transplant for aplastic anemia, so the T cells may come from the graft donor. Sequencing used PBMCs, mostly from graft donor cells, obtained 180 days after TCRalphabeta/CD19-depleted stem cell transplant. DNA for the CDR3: TGCAGCGTTGTCCTAGCGGGAGACATAGCAGATACGCAGTATTTT. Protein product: CSVVLAGDIADTQYF.